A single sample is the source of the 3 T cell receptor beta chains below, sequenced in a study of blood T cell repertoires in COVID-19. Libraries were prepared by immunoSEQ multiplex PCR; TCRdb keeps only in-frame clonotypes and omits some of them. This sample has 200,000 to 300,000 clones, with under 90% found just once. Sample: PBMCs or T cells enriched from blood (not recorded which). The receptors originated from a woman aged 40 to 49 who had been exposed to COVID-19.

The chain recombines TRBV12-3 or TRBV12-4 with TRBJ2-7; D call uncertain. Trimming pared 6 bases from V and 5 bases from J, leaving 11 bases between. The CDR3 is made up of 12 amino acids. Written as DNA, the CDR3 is TGTGCCAGCAGCTCCCCCACAAACGAGCAGTACTTC. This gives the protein CASSSPTNEQYF.

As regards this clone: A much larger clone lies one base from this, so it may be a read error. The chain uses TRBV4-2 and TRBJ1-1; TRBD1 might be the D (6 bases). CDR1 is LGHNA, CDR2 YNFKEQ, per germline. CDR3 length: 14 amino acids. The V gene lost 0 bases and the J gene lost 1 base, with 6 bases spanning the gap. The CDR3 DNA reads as TGTGCCAGCAGCCAAGACAGGGGGAACACTGAAGCTTTCTTT. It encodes CASSQDRGNTEAFF.

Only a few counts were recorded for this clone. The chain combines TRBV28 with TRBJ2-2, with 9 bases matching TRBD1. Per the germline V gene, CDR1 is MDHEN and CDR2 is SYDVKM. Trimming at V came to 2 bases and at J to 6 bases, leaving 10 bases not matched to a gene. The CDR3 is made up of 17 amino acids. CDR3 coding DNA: TGTGCCAGCAGTTTAATTTGGGGGACAGGGTACCCCGGGGAGCTGTTTTTT. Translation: CASSLIWGTGYPGELFF. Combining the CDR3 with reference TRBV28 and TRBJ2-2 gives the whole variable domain DVKVTQSSRYLVKRTGEKVFLECVQDMDHENMFWYRQDPGLGLRLIYFSYDVKMKEKGDIPEGYSVSREKKERFSLILESASTNQTSMYLCASSLIWGTGYPGELFFGEGSRLTVL.